The T cell receptor beta chain under discussion was sequenced for a study of blood T cells in healthy people across ages (dated by TCRdb to the mid-2010s). About the study as a whole: Template switching captured roughly one uniquely barcoded TCR beta cDNA molecule per two T cells in model experiments. The study measured age-related changes in TCR beta repertoire diversity using deep sequencing normalized with unique cDNA molecular identifiers. To avoid experimental bias, donors of different ages were spread randomly across the sequencing lanes. The donors were divided into four age groups: young (average about 16 years), middle-aged (about 40), aged (approximately 64) and long-lived (approximately 74). Using the same blood draw, the study looked at two additional independent replicas of 1 million unique cDNA reads for two donors, one aged 18 to 29 and the other aged 80 or older.

The donors were 40 or so Caucasian individuals from Russia, aged 6 to 90 years, who were systemically healthy. Each donor gave ten milliliters of peripheral blood, collected into EDTA-treated Vacutainer tubes. Ficoll-Paque density-gradient centrifugation was used to isolate PBMCs, with at least 6.5 million per sample. Total RNA was extracted from PBMCs with Trizol reagent, with at least 6 micrograms obtained per sample. For every donor, an aliquot of PBMCs went through flow cytometry to measure the percentages of naive CD45RAhigh/CD27high T cells. On this clonotype: It has no known antigen specificity. Within one base of it there is no much larger clone, and no base qualities were kept.

Taken from cysteine to phenylalanine, the CDR3 has 19 residues. Only the CDR3 DNA stays, 57 bases, in frame from base 1. V gives up 6 bases and J gives up 2 bases, and the segment between their germline ends measures 23 bases. Taken from the germline V gene, the CDR1 and CDR2 loops are MDHEN and SYDVKM. The research as a whole found: The percentage of naive T cells measured by flow cytometry correlated strongly with observed TCR beta diversity. Because profiling used bulk unsorted PBMCs, naive and antigen-experienced compartments could not be compared conclusively. Observed TCR beta diversity per million T cells fell roughly linearly with age, and a significant reduction was already apparent by age roughly 40. Estimates of total diversity from one million sequenced T cells were regarded as lower bounds and underestimates. Compared with the aged group, the long-lived group had more naive CD4+ T cells, fewer expanded clones and increased TCR diversity, a pattern suggesting age selection. Donor CMV infection status was unknown, potentially confounding age-related changes in expanded clonotypes.

The library was built by means of 5' RACE. Sequencing was performed on an Illumina HiSeq 2500. A second PCR of roughly 7 to 11 cycles was performed with a sample-barcoded 5' primer and a J-beta primer mix. A unique molecular identifier was introduced onto each TCR beta cDNA molecule by a template-switch 5' adaptor carrying 12 random nucleotides. Each sample yielded at least 2.5 million CDR3-containing paired-end reads. First-strand cDNA was synthesized from all RNA with the Mint cDNA synthesis kit, primed by a TRBC-specific oligonucleotide. Following uracil-DNA glycosylase treatment, a first 18-cycle PCR with universal primers M1SS and BC2_uni_R was performed on all cDNA. The source study handled its data this way. Each sample was normalized by randomly selecting 1 million high-quality reads, each carrying a distinct molecular identifier. Instead of being binned into consensus sequences, reads with shared molecular identifiers were discarded. MiTCR, set to a Q25 quality threshold and the strictest error-elimination algorithm, was used for CDR3 identification, clonotype clustering and error correction. Lower-bound total TCR beta diversity was estimated with a nonparametric unseen species model using Euler transformation. Clones were called with MiXCR by TCRdb after fastp trimmed the public reads at Q25, and only in-frame beta chains were retained. Merged by CDR3 protein, the rows form single entries marked with the most common genes and DNA. The V and J calls, along with clone size, are taken from TCRdb and not from the paper's own processing. The sample has 780,000 or so distinct CDR3 sequences on record, roughly three fifths of them singletons. The ten largest clones represent roughly 25% of the sample.

The TCR was taken from a middle-aged man in good health. The chain uses TRBV28 and TRBJ2-6, with the D assignment possibly TRBD1 or TRBD2, given 5 matching bases for each. The source material was blood. For the CDR3, the sequence is CASRLARGVAGTGANVLTF. The nucleotides are TGTGCCAGCAGGTTGGCCCGAGGGGTTGCCGGAACTGGGGCCAACGTCCTGACTTTC. When the CDR3 is completed using the reference TRBV28 and TRBJ2-6 genes on either side, the full variable domain is DVKVTQSSRYLVKRTGEKVFLECVQDMDHENMFWYRQDPGLGLRLIYFSYDVKMKEKGDIPEGYSVSREKKERFSLILESASTNQTSMYLCASRLARGVAGTGANVLTFGAGSRLTVL.